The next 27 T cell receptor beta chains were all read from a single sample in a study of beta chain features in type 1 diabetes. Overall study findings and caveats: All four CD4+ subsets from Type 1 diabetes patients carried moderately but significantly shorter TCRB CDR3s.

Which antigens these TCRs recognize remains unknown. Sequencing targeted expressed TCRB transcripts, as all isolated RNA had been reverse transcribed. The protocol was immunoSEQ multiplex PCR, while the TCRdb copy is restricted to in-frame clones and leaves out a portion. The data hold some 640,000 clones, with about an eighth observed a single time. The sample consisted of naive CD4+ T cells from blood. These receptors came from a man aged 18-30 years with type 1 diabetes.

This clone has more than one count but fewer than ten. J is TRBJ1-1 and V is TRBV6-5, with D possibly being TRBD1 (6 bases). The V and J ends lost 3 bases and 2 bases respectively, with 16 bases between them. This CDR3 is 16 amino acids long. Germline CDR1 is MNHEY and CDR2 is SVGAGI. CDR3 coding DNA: TGTGCCAGCAGTTATACCCCCTCGGGGGGCAACACTGAAGCTTTCTTT. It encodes CASSYTPSGGNTEAFF.

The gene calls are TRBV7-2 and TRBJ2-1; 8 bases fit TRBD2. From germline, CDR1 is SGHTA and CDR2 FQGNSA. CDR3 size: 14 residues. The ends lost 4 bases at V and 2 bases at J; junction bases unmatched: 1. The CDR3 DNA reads TGTGCCAGCAGCTGGGGACTAGCCTACAATGAGCAGTTCTTC. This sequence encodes CASSWGLAYNEQFF.

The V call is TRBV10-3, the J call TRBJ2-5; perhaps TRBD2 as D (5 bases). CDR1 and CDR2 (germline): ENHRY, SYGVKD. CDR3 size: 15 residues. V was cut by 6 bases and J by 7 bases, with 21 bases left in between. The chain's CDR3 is CAISTLGVTQRTQYF. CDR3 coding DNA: TGTGCCATCAGCACCCTGGGAGTCACGCAAAGGACCCAGTACTTC.

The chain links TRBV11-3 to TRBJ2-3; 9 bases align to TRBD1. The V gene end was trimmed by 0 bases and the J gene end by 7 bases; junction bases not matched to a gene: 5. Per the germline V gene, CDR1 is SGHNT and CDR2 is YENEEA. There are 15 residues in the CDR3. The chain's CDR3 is CASSLDGQGSNTQYF. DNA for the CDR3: TGTGCCAGCAGCTTAGATGGACAGGGGTCAAATACGCAGTATTTT. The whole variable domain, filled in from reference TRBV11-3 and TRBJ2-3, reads EAGVVQSPRYKIIEKKQPVAFWCNPISGHNTLYWYLQNLGQGPELLIRYENEEAVDDSQLPKDRFSAERLKGVDSTLKIQPAELGDSAVYLCASSLDGQGSNTQYFGPGTRLTVL.

The CDR3 spells CAWSDHPAYEQYF. In DNA form, the CDR3 reads TGTGCCTGGAGTGACCATCCGGCCTACGAGCAGTACTTC. V is TRBV30 and J is TRBJ2-7; no reliable D call. The germline V and J ends were trimmed by 1 base and 2 bases, with 9 bases remaining between them. This CDR3 has 13 residues. CDR1 and CDR2 (germline): GTSNPN, SVGIG (reference sequence).

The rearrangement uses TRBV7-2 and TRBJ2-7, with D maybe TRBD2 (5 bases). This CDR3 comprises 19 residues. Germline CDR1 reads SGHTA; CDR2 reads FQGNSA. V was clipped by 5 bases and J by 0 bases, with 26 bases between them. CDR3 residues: CASSTQVVGEGRLSYEQYF. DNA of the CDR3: TGTGCCAGCAGCACGCAAGTGGTCGGCGAGGGAAGGCTCTCCTACGAGCAGTACTTC.

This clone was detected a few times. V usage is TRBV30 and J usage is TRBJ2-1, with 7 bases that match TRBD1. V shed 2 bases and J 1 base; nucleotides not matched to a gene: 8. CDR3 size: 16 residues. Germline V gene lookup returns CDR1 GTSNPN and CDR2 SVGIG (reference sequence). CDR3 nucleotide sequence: TGTGCCTGGAGTTTTAAGACAGGGTGGTCCTACAATGAGCAGTTCTTC. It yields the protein CAWSFKTGWSYNEQFF.

CDR3 protein: CASSVEVRDSNQPQHF. The DNA of the CDR3 is TGTGCCAGCAGCGTAGAAGTCCGGGACAGCAATCAGCCCCAGCATTTT. The chain combines TRBV9 with TRBJ1-5; tentatively, D is TRBD1 (5 bases). CDR3 length: 16 residues. V gave up 0 bases and J gave up 1 base, with 11 bases separating them. The germline V gene has CDR1 SGDLS and CDR2 YYNGEE.

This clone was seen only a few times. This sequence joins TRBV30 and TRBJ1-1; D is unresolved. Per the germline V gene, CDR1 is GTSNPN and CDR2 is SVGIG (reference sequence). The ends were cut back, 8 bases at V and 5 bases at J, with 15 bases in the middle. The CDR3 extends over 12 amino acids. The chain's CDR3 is CARAIAGTEAFF. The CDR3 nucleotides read TGTGCCCGGGCCATTGCGGGGACTGAAGCTTTCTTT.

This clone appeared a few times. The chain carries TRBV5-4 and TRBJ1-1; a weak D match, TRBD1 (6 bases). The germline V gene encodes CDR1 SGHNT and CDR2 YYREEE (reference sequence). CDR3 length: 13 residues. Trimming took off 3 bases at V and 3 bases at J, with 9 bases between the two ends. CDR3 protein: CASSSRTDTEAFF. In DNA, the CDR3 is TGTGCCAGCAGCTCCCGGACAGACACTGAAGCTTTCTTT.

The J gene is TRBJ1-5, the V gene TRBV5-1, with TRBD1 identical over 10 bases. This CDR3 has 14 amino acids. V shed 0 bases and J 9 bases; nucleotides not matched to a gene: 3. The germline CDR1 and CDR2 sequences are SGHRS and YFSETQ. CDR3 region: CASSLGGQGPPQHF. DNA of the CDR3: TGCGCCAGCAGCTTGGGGGGACAGGGGCCGCCCCAGCATTTT.

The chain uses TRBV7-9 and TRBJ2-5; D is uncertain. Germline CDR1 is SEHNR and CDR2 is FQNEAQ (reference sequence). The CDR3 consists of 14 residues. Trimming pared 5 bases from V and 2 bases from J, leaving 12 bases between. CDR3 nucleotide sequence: TGTGCCAGCAGCGCTCGGGCCTCTCAAGAGACCCAGTACTTC. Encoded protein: CASSARASQETQYF. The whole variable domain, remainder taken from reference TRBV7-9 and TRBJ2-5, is DTGVSQNPRHKITKRGQNVTFRCDPISEHNRLYWYRQTLGQGPEFLTYFQNEAQLEKSRLLSDRFSAERPKGSFSTLEIQRTEQGDSAMYLCASSARASQETQYFGPGTRLLVL.

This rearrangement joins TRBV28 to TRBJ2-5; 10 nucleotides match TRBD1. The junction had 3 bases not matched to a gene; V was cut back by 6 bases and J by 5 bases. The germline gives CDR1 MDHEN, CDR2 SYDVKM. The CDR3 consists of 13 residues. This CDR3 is CASRRQGAETQYF. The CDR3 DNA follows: TGTGCCAGCAGAAGACAGGGGGCGGAGACCCAGTACTTC. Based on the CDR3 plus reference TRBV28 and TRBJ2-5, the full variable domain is DVKVTQSSRYLVKRTGEKVFLECVQDMDHENMFWYRQDPGLGLRLIYFSYDVKMKEKGDIPEGYSVSREKKERFSLILESASTNQTSMYLCASRRQGAETQYFGPGTRLLVL.

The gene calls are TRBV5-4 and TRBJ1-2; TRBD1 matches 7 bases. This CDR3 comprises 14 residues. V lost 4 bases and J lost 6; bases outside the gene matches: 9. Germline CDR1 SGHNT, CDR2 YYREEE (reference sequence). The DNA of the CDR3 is TGTGCCAGCAGCGGATTCAGGGGGATAAATGGCTACACCTTC. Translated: CASSGFRGINGYTF.

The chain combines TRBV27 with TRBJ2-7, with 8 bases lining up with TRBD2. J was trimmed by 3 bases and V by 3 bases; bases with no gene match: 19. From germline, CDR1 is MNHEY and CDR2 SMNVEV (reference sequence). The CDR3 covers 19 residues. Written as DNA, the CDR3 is TGTGCCAGCAGTTTTGAGGGCCCGGGGTACCGAGCGGGAGTCTACGAGCAGTACTTC. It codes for CASSFEGPGYRAGVYEQYF.

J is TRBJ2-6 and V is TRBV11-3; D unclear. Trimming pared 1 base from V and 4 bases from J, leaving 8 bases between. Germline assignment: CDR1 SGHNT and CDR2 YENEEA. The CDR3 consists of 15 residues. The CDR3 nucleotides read TGTGCCAGCAGCTTAGGACATTCGGGGGCCAACGTCCTGACTTTC. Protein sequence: CASSLGHSGANVLTF. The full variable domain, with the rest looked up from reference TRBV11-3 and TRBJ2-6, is EAGVVQSPRYKIIEKKQPVAFWCNPISGHNTLYWYLQNLGQGPELLIRYENEEAVDDSQLPKDRFSAERLKGVDSTLKIQPAELGDSAVYLCASSLGHSGANVLTFGAGSRLTVL.

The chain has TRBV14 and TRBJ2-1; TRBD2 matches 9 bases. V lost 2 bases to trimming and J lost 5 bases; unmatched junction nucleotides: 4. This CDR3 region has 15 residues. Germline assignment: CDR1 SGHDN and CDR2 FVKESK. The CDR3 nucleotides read TGTGCCAGCAGCCAACTCGGCGGGGGGGACAATGAGCAGTTCTTC. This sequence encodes CASSQLGGGDNEQFF.

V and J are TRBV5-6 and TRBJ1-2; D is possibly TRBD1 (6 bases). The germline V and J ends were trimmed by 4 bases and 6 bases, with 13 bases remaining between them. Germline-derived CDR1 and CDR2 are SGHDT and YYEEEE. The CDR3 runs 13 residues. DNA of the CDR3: TGTGCCAGCAGCCAAGACAGGATTCATGGCTACACCTTC. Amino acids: CASSQDRIHGYTF. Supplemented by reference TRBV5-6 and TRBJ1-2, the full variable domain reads DAGVTQSPTHLIKTRGQQVTLRCSPKSGHDTVSWYQQALGQGPQFIFQYYEEEERQRGNFPDRFSGHQFPNYSSELNVNALLLGDSALYLCASSQDRIHGYTFGSGTRLTVV.

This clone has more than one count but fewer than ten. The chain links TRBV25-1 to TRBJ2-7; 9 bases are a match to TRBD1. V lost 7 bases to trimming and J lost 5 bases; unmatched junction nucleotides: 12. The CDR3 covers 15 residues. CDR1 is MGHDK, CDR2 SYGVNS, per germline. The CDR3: CASTLRGTGYHEQYF. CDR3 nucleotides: TGTGCCAGCACTCTGCGCGGGACAGGGTATCACGAGCAGTACTTC.

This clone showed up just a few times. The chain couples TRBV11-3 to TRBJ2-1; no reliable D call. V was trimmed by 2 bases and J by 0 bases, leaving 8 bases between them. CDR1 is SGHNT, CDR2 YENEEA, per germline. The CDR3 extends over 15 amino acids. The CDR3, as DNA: TGTGCCAGCAGCTTAAGGGCTAGCTCCTACAATGAGCAGTTCTTC. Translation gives CASSLRASSYNEQFF.

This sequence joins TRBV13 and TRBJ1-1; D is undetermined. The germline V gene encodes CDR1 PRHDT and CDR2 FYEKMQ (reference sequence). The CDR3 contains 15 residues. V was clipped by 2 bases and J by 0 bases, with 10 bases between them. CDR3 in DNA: TGTGCCAGCAGCTTACGCGGCGGAGTGAACACTGAAGCTTTCTTT. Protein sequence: CASSLRGGVNTEAFF. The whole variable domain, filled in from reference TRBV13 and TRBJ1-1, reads AAGVIQSPRHLIKEKRETATLKCYPIPRHDTVYWYQQGPGQDPQFLISFYEKMQSDKGSIPDRFSAQQFSDYHSELNMSSLELGDSALYFCASSLRGGVNTEAFFGQGTRLTVV.

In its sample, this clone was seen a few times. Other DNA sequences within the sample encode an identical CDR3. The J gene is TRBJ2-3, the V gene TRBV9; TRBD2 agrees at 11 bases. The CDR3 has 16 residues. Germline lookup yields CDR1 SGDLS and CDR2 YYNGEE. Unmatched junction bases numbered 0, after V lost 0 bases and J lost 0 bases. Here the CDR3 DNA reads TGTGCCAGCAGCGTAGGGACTAGCGGGAGCACAGATACGCAGTATTTT. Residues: CASSVGTSGSTDTQYF.

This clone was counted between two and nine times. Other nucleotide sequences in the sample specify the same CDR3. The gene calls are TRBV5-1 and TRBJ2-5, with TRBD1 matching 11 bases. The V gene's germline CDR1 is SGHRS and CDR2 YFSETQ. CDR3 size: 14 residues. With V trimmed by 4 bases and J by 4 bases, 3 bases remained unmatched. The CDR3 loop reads CASSPGTGGETQYF. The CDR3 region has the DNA TGCGCCAGCAGCCCCGGGACAGGGGGAGAGACCCAGTACTTC.

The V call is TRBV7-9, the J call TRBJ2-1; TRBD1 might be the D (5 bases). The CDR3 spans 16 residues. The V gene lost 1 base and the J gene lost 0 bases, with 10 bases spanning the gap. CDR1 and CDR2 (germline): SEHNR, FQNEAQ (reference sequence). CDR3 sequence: CASSLGLGRSYNEQFF. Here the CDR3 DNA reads TGTGCCAGCAGCTTAGGACTGGGGCGCTCCTACAATGAGCAGTTCTTC.

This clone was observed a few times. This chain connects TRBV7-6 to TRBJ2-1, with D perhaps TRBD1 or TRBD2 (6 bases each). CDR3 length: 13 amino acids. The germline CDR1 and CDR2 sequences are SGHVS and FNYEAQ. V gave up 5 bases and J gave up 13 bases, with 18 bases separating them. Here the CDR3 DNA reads TGTGCCAGCAGCCCCCGAGGGGGGCTAACCCAGTTCTTC. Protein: CASSPRGGLTQFF.

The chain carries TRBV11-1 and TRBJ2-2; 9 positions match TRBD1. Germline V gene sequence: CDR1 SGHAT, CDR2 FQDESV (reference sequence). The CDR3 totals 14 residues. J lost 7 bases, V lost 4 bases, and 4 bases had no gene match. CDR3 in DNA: TGTGCCAGCAGCTCTGGACAGGGGAGCGGGGAGCTGTTTTTT. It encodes CASSSGQGSGELFF. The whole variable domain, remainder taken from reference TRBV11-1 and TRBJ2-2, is EAEVAQSPRYKITEKSQAVAFWCDPISGHATLYWYRQILGQGPELLVQFQDESVVDDSQLPKDRFSAERLKGVDSTLKIQPAELGDSAMYLCASSSGQGSGELFFGEGSRLTVL.

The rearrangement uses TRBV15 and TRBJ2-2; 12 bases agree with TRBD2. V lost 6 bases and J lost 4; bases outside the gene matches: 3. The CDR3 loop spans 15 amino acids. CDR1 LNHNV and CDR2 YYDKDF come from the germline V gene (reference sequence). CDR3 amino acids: CATRELAGGTGELFF. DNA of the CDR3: TGTGCCACCAGAGAACTAGCGGGAGGCACCGGGGAGCTGTTTTTT.